These T cell receptor beta chains were read from a single sample in a study of T cells in Graves' hyperthyroidism and ophthalmopathy. Each CDR3 protein gets one entry after TCRdb re-called the multiplex PCR reads with MiXCR. The sample records 500,000 to 600,000 distinct CDR3 sequences, 15% to 20% being singletons. The sample was blood. Receptor source: a man between 35 and 55 years old with Graves' ophthalmopathy. Both conserved end residues are part of each CDR3. Each record gives: CDR3 length, V gene, D gene, clone size, J gene, CDR3 DNA, CDR3 protein. The D gene is left open where the match is weak. The listing skips clone size in some rows; elsewhere it reads once, few, many or a size class.

len: 13; v_gene: TRBV20-1; d_gene: -; abundance: -; j_gene: TRBJ2-7; CDR3nt: TGCAGTGCTAGAGGGGGGGGCCACCACGAGCAGTACTTC; CDR3aa: CSARGGGHHEQYF
len: 13; v_gene: TRBV2; d_gene: TRBD2; abundance: -; j_gene: TRBJ2-1; CDR3nt: TGTGCCAGCACCCAGTGGGGAGGGGATGAGCAGTTCTTC; CDR3aa: CASTQWGGDEQFF
len: 14; v_gene: TRBV11-2; d_gene: -; abundance: -; j_gene: TRBJ2-5; CDR3nt: TGTGCCAGCAGCTTAGACCCCAGTTGGGCGACCCAGTACTTC; CDR3aa: CASSLDPSWATQYF
len: 16; v_gene: TRBV5-1; d_gene: TRBD2; abundance: -; j_gene: TRBJ2-2; CDR3nt: TGCGCCAGCAGCCGGGAGGGGCAGGGTAACCTCGGGGAGCTGTTTTTT; CDR3aa: CASSREGQGNLGELFF
len: 17; v_gene: TRBV28; d_gene: TRBD1; abundance: many; j_gene: TRBJ1-1; CDR3nt: TGTGCCAGCAGTTTGCCGCTCCCTACAGGGGCGGGGATGGGGGCTTTCTTT; CDR3aa: CASSLPLPTGAGMGAFF
len: 14; v_gene: TRBV2; d_gene: -; abundance: many; j_gene: TRBJ2-7; CDR3nt: TGTGCCAGCAGTGATTCGACTCCACGGGGCGAGCAGTACTTC; CDR3aa: CASSDSTPRGEQYF
len: 14; v_gene: TRBV6-9; d_gene: TRBD2; abundance: -; j_gene: TRBJ2-7; CDR3nt: TGTGCCAGCGGTATTGCGGGAGGTACCTACGAGCAGTACTTC; CDR3aa: CASGIAGGTYEQYF
len: 15; v_gene: TRBV9; d_gene: -; abundance: -; j_gene: TRBJ2-1; CDR3nt: TGTGCCAGCAGCAACCGGGACCGAATTTCCGGGGAGCAGTTCTTC; CDR3aa: CASSNRDRISGEQFF
len: 15; v_gene: TRBV2; d_gene: -; abundance: few; j_gene: TRBJ2-5; CDR3nt: TGTGCCAGCAGTGAAAGACCTCTCATCCAAGAGACCCAGTACTTC; CDR3aa: CASSERPLIQETQYF
len: 14; v_gene: TRBV5-6; d_gene: TRBD2; abundance: many; j_gene: TRBJ2-1; CDR3nt: TGTGCCAGCAGCCGGCGCGGGGGATCCGATGAGCAGTTCTTC; CDR3aa: CASSRRGGSDEQFF
len: 13; v_gene: TRBV20-1; d_gene: -; abundance: -; j_gene: TRBJ1-5; CDR3nt: TGCAGTGCCCCAGTTCGGAGCAATCAGCCCCAGCATTTT; CDR3aa: CSAPVRSNQPQHF
len: 16; v_gene: TRBV19; d_gene: -; abundance: -; j_gene: TRBJ1-3; CDR3nt: TGTGCCAGTAGTATAAGGCAGAGACACTCTGGAAACACCATATATTTT; CDR3aa: CASSIRQRHSGNTIYF
len: 15; v_gene: TRBV12-3/TRBV12-4; d_gene: -; abundance: -; j_gene: TRBJ2-7; CDR3nt: TGTGCCAGCAGTCCCGGGACAACCTTCTCCTACGAGCAGTACTTC; CDR3aa: CASSPGTTFSYEQYF
len: 12; v_gene: TRBV18; d_gene: -; abundance: many; j_gene: TRBJ1-1; CDR3nt: TGTGCCAGCTCACCCTCTGACACTGAAGCTTTCTTT; CDR3aa: CASSPSDTEAFF
len: 23; v_gene: TRBV9; d_gene: TRBD2; abundance: few; j_gene: TRBJ2-4; CDR3nt: TGTGCCAGCAGCGTAGGATCGGGATTCTCCGGGGGGGCCTGGAGGGAAGCCAAAAACATTCAGTACTTC; CDR3aa: CASSVGSGFSGGAWREAKNIQYF
len: 15; v_gene: TRBV7-9; d_gene: -; abundance: few; j_gene: TRBJ1-2; CDR3nt: TGTGCCAGCAGCTTAAACCGGGCTTCAAACTATGGCTACACCTTC; CDR3aa: CASSLNRASNYGYTF
len: 15; v_gene: TRBV11-2; d_gene: TRBD2; abundance: many; j_gene: TRBJ2-3; CDR3nt: TGTGCCAGCAGCCCGAGGGGACTAGGAGGCGATACGCAGTATTTT; CDR3aa: CASSPRGLGGDTQYF
len: 16; v_gene: TRBV5-1; d_gene: -; abundance: -; j_gene: TRBJ1-2; CDR3nt: TGCGCCAGCAGCTTGGTAGACGGGGGAGGTAACTATGGCTACACCTTC; CDR3aa: CASSLVDGGGNYGYTF
len: 13; v_gene: TRBV28; d_gene: -; abundance: -; j_gene: TRBJ2-5; CDR3nt: TGTGCCGGCCAAGGTACACGAGGGGAGACCCAGTACTTC; CDR3aa: CAGQGTRGETQYF
len: 14; v_gene: TRBV6-1; d_gene: -; abundance: many; j_gene: TRBJ2-3; CDR3nt: TGTGCCAGCAATCCGGGGGGCGCGACAGATACGCAGTATTTT; CDR3aa: CASNPGGATDTQYF
len: 14; v_gene: TRBV12-3/TRBV12-4; d_gene: TRBD2; abundance: many; j_gene: TRBJ2-1; CDR3nt: TGTGCCAGCACACCGGGGGGGAATTACAATGAGCAGTTCTTC; CDR3aa: CASTPGGNYNEQFF
len: 17; v_gene: TRBV9; d_gene: TRBD1; abundance: -; j_gene: TRBJ2-1; CDR3nt: TGTGCCAGCAGCGTTACCTTGGACAGGGACTCCTACAATGAGCAGTTCTTC; CDR3aa: CASSVTLDRDSYNEQFF
len: 14; v_gene: TRBV7-8; d_gene: -; abundance: many; j_gene: TRBJ2-5; CDR3nt: TGTGCCAGCAGCTTAGCGGGGGAGCCCCGGACCCAGTACTTC; CDR3aa: CASSLAGEPRTQYF
len: 15; v_gene: TRBV6-2/TRBV6-3; d_gene: TRBD1; abundance: many; j_gene: TRBJ2-1; CDR3nt: TGTGCCAGCAGCCCTGGGGGACAGGGCGGTAATGAGCAGTTCTTC; CDR3aa: CASSPGGQGGNEQFF
len: 14; v_gene: TRBV28; d_gene: -; abundance: few; j_gene: TRBJ1-5; CDR3nt: TGTGCCAGCAGTTACGGGAGAGGGCGGGAGCCCCAGCATTTT; CDR3aa: CASSYGRGREPQHF
len: 13; v_gene: TRBV2; d_gene: TRBD1; abundance: few; j_gene: TRBJ2-7; CDR3nt: TGTGCCAGCACTCGGGACAGAAACTACGAGCAGTACTTC; CDR3aa: CASTRDRNYEQYF